This T cell receptor beta chain was captured by sequencing in a study of blood T cell repertoires in COVID-19. The CDR3 runs 17 residues. Trimming stripped 6 bases from V and 5 bases from J, with 23 bases between. The germline V gene encodes CDR1 LNHDA and CDR2 SQIVND (reference sequence). Original processing methods: Counts of nucleated cells, estimated from reference gene primer amplification, were obtained. The method was immunoSEQ multiplex PCR; TCRdb's version includes in-frame clones alone and lacks a portion of them. The D gene and trimming were derived from the DNA, and the V and J assignments and clone size from that table. The sample records over 60,000 clones, about 88% being singletons.

The source material was peripheral blood. The source is a man aged 55-75 years with acute or convalescent COVID-19. The chain couples TRBV19 to TRBJ1-5; D might be TRBD1 (5 bases). CDR3 loop: CASSPAITGGRYQPQHF. The CDR3 bases are TGTGCCAGTAGCCCAGCGATAACGGGGGGACGGTATCAGCCCCAGCATTTT.